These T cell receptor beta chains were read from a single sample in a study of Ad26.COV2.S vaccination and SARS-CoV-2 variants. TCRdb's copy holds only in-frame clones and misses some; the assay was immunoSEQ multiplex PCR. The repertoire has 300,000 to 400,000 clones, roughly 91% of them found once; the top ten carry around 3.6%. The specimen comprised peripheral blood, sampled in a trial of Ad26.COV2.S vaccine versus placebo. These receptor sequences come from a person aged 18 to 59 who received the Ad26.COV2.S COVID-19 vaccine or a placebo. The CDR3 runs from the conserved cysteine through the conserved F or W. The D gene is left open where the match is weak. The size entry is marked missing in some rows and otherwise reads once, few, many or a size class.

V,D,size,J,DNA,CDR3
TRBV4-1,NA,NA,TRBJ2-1,TGCGCCAGCAGCCAAGATCCCGCCGGTCCCTACAATGAGCAGTTCTTC,CASSQDPAGPYNEQFF
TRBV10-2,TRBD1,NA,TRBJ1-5,TGCGCCAGCAGTGTAGCCGGGAGGACAGGGGGGCAGCCCCAGCATTTT,CASSVAGRTGGQPQHF
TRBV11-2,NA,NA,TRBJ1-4,TGTGCCAGCAGCTTGTTGACTAATGAAAAACTGTTTTTT,CASSLLTNEKLFF
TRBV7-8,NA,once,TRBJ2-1,TGTGCCAGCAGCCCCCGGACTCTGTCCTCCTACAATGAGCAGTTCTTC,CASSPRTLSSYNEQFF
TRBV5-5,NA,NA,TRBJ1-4,TGTGCCAGCAGCATGGGGGACTCAGAAAAACTGTTTTTT,CASSMGDSEKLFF
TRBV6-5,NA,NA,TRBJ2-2,TGTGCCAGCGTCGTCACATTATACGGGGAGCTGTTTTTT,CASVVTLYGELFF
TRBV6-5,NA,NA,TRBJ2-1,TGTGCCAGCAGTTACGGGCGAGCTAATGAGCAGTTCTTC,CASSYGRANEQFF
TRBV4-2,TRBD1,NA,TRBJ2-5,TGTGCCAGCAGCCAACCGGGACAGGGGAAGGAGACCCAGTACTTC,CASSQPGQGKETQYF
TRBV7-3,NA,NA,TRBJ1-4,TGTGCCAGCAGCACGACAGTAGGTGAAAAACTGTTTTTT,CASSTTVGEKLFF
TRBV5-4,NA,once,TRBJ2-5,TGTGCCAGCAGCTTCAGAGACACCCAAGAGACCCAGTACTTC,CASSFRDTQETQYF